This T cell receptor (beta chain) is drawn from a study of OX40 agonist ivuxolimab in advanced cancers. Autoimmune disease history or systemic immunosuppression excluded patients. The germline V gene has CDR1 SGHKS and CDR2 YYEKEE (reference sequence). The CDR3 is made up of 14 amino acids. Trimming stripped 2 bases from V and 4 bases from J, with 9 bases between. The protocol was immunoSEQ multiplex PCR, while the TCRdb copy is restricted to in-frame clones and leaves out a portion. The data show approximately 63,000 clones, with approximately 85% seen just once and approximately 11% held by the top ten.

The origin of this receptor is an adult with an advanced solid tumor such as melanoma, head and neck, liver or kidney cancer. The rearrangement links TRBV5-5 to TRBJ1-4; D is unresolved. This specimen was CD4+ or CD8+ T cells sorted from blood, taken in a trial of the OX40 agonist ivuxolimab. CDR3 coding DNA: TGTGCCAGCAGCTTTGAGGCTTTTAATGAAAAACTGTTTTTT. Encoded protein: CASSFEAFNEKLFF.